A single sample is the source of the 16 T cell receptor beta chains below, sequenced in a study of blood T cell repertoires in COVID-19. Some clones are missing from TCRdb's copy, which holds only in-frame ones; the method was immunoSEQ multiplex PCR. The top ten clones hold around 4.8% of a sample with 150,000 to 200,000 clones, roughly 91% of them seen once. The source material was peripheral blood. These TCRs come from a human donor in a cohort sampled during active COVID-19.

For the CDR3, the DNA is TGTGCCAGCAGCCATGAGCCCTCTGGGGCCAACGTCCTGACTTTC. Translated, it gives CASSHEPSGANVLTF. The genes are TRBV3-1 (or the pseudogene TRBV3-2) and TRBJ2-6; D gene uncertain. Germline lookup yields CDR1 LGHDT and CDR2 YNNKEL (reference sequence). The CDR3 has 15 residues. The V end was cut by 3 bases, the J end by 0 bases, with 6 bases between.

J is TRBJ2-3 and V is TRBV2, with unresolved D. Trimming took off 3 bases at V and 0 bases at J, with 4 bases between the two ends. This CDR3 is built from 13 residues. From germline, CDR1 is SNHLY and CDR2 FYNNEI. CDR3 sequence reads: CASSDLSTDTQYF. In DNA, the CDR3 is TGTGCCAGCAGTGACCTTAGCACAGATACGCAGTATTTT.

This chain joins TRBV19 and TRBJ1-1, with 9 bases lining up with TRBD1. This CDR3 has 18 residues. Germline V CDR1 and CDR2: LNHDA, SQIVND (reference sequence). The ends lost 0 bases at V and 1 base at J; junction bases unmatched: 9. CDR3 amino acids: CASSIEGWGQGKNTEAFF. In DNA, the CDR3 is TGTGCCAGTAGTATAGAGGGCTGGGGACAGGGAAAGAACACTGAAGCTTTCTTT.

The rearrangement uses TRBV5-1 and TRBJ2-3; 11 positions match TRBD1. Trimming at V came to 5 bases and at J to 6 bases, leaving 8 bases not matched to a gene. CDR1 and CDR2 (germline): SGHRS, YFSETQ. The CDR3 covers 15 residues. CDR3 region: CASRPGQGGLDTQYF. The CDR3 coding sequence is TGCGCCAGCAGACCGGGACAGGGGGGATTGGATACGCAGTATTTT.

The genes are TRBV9 and TRBJ2-3; TRBD2 aligns across 10 bases. V lost 4 bases and J lost 0; bases outside the gene matches: 5. Germline V gene data show CDR1 as SGDLS and CDR2 as YYNGEE. This CDR3 has 16 residues. This chain's CDR3 is CASSLGLAESTDTQYF. For the CDR3, the DNA is TGTGCCAGCAGCCTAGGACTAGCGGAGAGCACAGATACGCAGTATTTT.

This clone showed up just once. This sequence joins TRBV4-3 and TRBJ1-3; D not resolved. CDR1 and CDR2 from the germline V gene are LGHNA and YSLEER. Trimming cost V 0 bases and J 0 bases, with 6 bases left between them. The CDR3 has 15 amino acids. The CDR3 region is CASSQDYVSGNTIYF. CDR3 nucleotide sequence: TGCGCCAGCAGCCAAGATTATGTCTCTGGAAACACCATATATTTT.

This chain uses TRBV5-1 with TRBJ2-7; D perhaps matches TRBD1 (5 bases). V dropped 5 bases and J dropped 5 bases, with 20 bases sitting between them. CDR3 size: 15 residues. In germline, CDR1 is SGHRS, CDR2 YFSETQ. CDR3: CASRDWGQGKHEQYF. The DNA of the CDR3 is TGCGCCAGCAGAGACTGGGGTCAGGGTAAACACGAGCAGTACTTC.

The chain joins TRBV5-6 to TRBJ1-4; D is possibly TRBD1 (5 bases). CDR3 length equals 14 residues. Trimming removed 1 base from V and 8 bases from J, with 12 bases in between. Germline CDR1 is SGHDT and CDR2 is YYEEEE. CDR3: CASSLTPGREKLFF. CDR3 nucleotide sequence: TGTGCCAGCAGCTTGACTCCAGGGAGGGAAAAACTGTTTTTT. Looking up the rest from reference TRBV5-6 and TRBJ1-4 gives the full variable domain: DAGVTQSPTHLIKTRGQQVTLRCSPKSGHDTVSWYQQALGQGPQFIFQYYEEEERQRGNFPDRFSGHQFPNYSSELNVNALLLGDSALYLCASSLTPGREKLFFGSGTQLSVL.

This clone has a handful of counts. The V and J genes are TRBV3-1 (or the pseudogene TRBV3-2) and TRBJ1-1; 7 bases map to TRBD1. Germline-derived CDR1 and CDR2 are LGHDT and YNNKEL (reference sequence). Losses at the gene ends were 2 bases for V and 6 bases for J; bases not matched to a gene: 6. This CDR3 contains 14 residues. The CDR3 nucleotides read TGTGCCAGCAGCCAAACAGGGGAAGTAGCTGAAGCTTTCTTT. Amino acid sequence: CASSQTGEVAEAFF.

Details on this clone: Other DNA sequences in this sample translate to the same CDR3. The rearrangement joins TRBV5-1 to TRBJ2-3, with no clear D. Germline V CDR1 and CDR2: SGHRS, YFSETQ. This CDR3 spans 14 amino acids. V was cut by 0 bases and J by 3 bases, with 8 bases left in between. CDR3 in DNA: TGCGCCAGCAGCTTGGAATCCTCTACAGATACGCAGTATTTT. Its translation is CASSLESSTDTQYF.

J is TRBJ1-5 and V is TRBV4-3; TRBD1 is a possible D gene (6 bases). Trimming shortened V by 0 bases and J by 3 bases, and 12 bases separated the two germline ends. CDR1 and CDR2 (germline): LGHNA, YSLEER. The CDR3 has 16 residues. The CDR3 spells CASSQDTSGANQPQHF. The CDR3 DNA reads TGCGCCAGCAGCCAAGATACGTCAGGGGCCAATCAGCCCCAGCATTTT.

This clone showed up just once. The CDR3 DNA reads as TGTGCCAGCAGGATTCGGCGGGAGGCAACGGATACGCAGTATTTT. This encodes CASRIRREATDTQYF. The chain employs TRBV4-2 and TRBJ2-3, with TRBD2 matching 8 bases. The V gene end was trimmed by 6 bases and the J gene end by 6 bases; junction bases not matched to a gene: 11. Looked up from germline, CDR1 is LGHNA and CDR2 is YNFKEQ. The CDR3 covers 15 residues.

This sequence joins TRBV5-1 and TRBJ2-2, with D perhaps matching TRBD1 (6 bases). Trimming removed 2 bases from V and 1 base from J, with 9 bases in between. The CDR3 runs 15 residues. The V gene's germline CDR1 is SGHRS and CDR2 YFSETQ. The CDR3 nucleotides are TGCGCCAGCAGCTTAGGGACACAGAACACCGGGGAGCTGTTTTTT. Protein sequence: CASSLGTQNTGELFF.

The gene calls are TRBV19 and TRBJ2-7, with 9 bases matching TRBD2. This CDR3 spans 14 amino acids. V lost 7 bases and J lost 3; bases outside the gene matches: 7. Germline V gene sequence: CDR1 LNHDA, CDR2 SQIVND (reference sequence). The CDR3 DNA is TGTGCCAGTACCTTTAGCGGGAGAGACTACGAGCAGTACTTC. It is translated as CASTFSGRDYEQYF.

Concerning this clone: Other DNA sequences in this sample translate to the same CDR3. V and J are TRBV6-2 or TRBV6-3 and TRBJ2-7, with 10 bases lining up with TRBD2. Germline values: CDR1 MNHEY, CDR2 SVGEGT. With 0 bases clipped from V and 4 bases from J, the junction kept 3 bases outside the gene matches. The CDR3 has 15 residues. The CDR3 protein is CASSYSSGGAYEQYF. The CDR3 DNA reads TGTGCCAGCAGTTACTCGAGCGGGGGGGCATACGAGCAGTACTTC.

The V and J genes are TRBV11-2 and TRBJ1-1; D possibly corresponds to TRBD1 (5 bases). The CDR3 runs to 14 residues. Trimming cost V 4 bases and J 6 bases, with 15 bases left between them. CDR1 and CDR2 (germline): SGHAT, FQNNGV. CDR3 loop: CASSWTRGGAEAFF. Written as DNA, the CDR3 is TGTGCCAGCAGCTGGACCCGGGGGGGGGCTGAAGCTTTCTTT.